The 28 T cell receptor beta chains reported below all come from one sample, sequenced in a study of blood T cells in healthy people across ages. A sample-barcoded 5' primer and a J-beta primer mix were used in a second PCR of about 7 to 12 cycles. In TCRdb, the 5' RACE reads were re-called with MiXCR into one record per CDR3 protein. The sample lists about 1 million distinct CDR3 sequences; more than 35% were seen once. The specimen was blood. The receptors shown here come from a woman aged 55-70 years in good health.

Comment on this clonotype: This may come from a read error, since a much larger clone is one base off. This sequence joins TRBV4-1 and TRBJ2-5; TRBD1 agrees at 8 bases. The V gene's germline CDR1 is MGHRA and CDR2 YSYEKL. The CDR3 contains 15 residues. CDR3 amino acids: CASSSLGQGQETRYF. The CDR3 bases are TGCGCCAGCAGCTCTCTCGGACAGGGCCAAGAGACCCGGTACTTC.

The chain carries TRBV5-1 and TRBJ1-3; D is undetermined. Trimming cost V 0 bases and J 2 bases, with 9 bases left between them. Germline CDR1 and CDR2: SGHRS and YFSETQ. The CDR3 is 15 residues long. The CDR3 loop reads CASSLATGTGNTIYF. CDR3 coding DNA: TGCGCCAGCAGCTTGGCCACGGGAACTGGAAACACCATATATTTT.

The chain couples TRBV12-3 or TRBV12-4 to TRBJ2-2; D not resolved. Trimming shortened V by 5 bases and J by 0 bases, and 10 bases separated the two germline ends. This CDR3 comprises 15 residues. The CDR3 nucleotides read TGTGCCAGCAGTCCCTCCGACGCGAACACCGGGGAGCTGTTTTTT. Its protein product is CASSPSDANTGELFF.

This chain links TRBV2 with TRBJ1-1; a possible D gene is TRBD1 (6 bases). CDR3 length: 12 amino acids. The germline V gene encodes CDR1 SNHLY and CDR2 FYNNEI. Trimming stripped 8 bases from V and 3 bases from J, with 10 bases between. The DNA for the CDR3 is TGTGCCAGCGCAGGGGTTGACACTGAAGCTTTCTTT. Protein product: CASAGVDTEAFF. The entire variable domain, with the rest obtained from reference TRBV2 and TRBJ1-1, is as follows: EPEVTQTPSHQVTQMGQEVILRCVPISNHLYFYWYRQILGQKVEFLVSFYNNEISEKSEIFDDQFSVERPDGSNFTLKIRSTKLEDSAMYFCASAGVDTEAFFGQGTRLTVV.

This clonotype was detected only a few times. The rearrangement links TRBV4-1 to TRBJ2-7, with 7 bases aligning to TRBD1. V was clipped by 4 bases and J by 7 bases; unmatched bases: 4. Germline CDR1 is MGHRA and CDR2 is YSYEKL. The CDR3 has 12 residues. This chain's CDR3 is CASSPTGQEQYF. CDR3 bases: TGCGCCAGCAGCCCGACAGGGCAGGAGCAGTACTTC.

This clonotype was observed a handful of times. This chain joins TRBV27 and TRBJ2-7, with D unclear. The V gene's germline CDR1 is MNHEY and CDR2 SMNVEV (reference sequence). The CDR3 has 11 amino acids. The germline V and J ends were trimmed by 3 bases and 9 bases, with 9 bases remaining between them. Here the CDR3 DNA reads TGTGCCAGCAGTTTTGGAGTCCGGCAGTACTTC. Amino acids: CASSFGVRQYF.

The chain combines TRBV12-3 or TRBV12-4 with TRBJ1-6; D uncertain. CDR3 length equals 15 residues. Trimming took off 3 bases at V and 3 bases at J, with 9 bases between the two ends. The CDR3: CASSLGSLYNSPLHF. DNA for the CDR3: TGTGCCAGCAGTTTGGGGAGCCTCTATAATTCACCCCTCCACTTT.

This rearrangement joins TRBV6-5 to TRBJ2-7, with D possibly matching TRBD1 (6 bases). Germline lookup yields CDR1 MNHEY and CDR2 SVGAGI. This CDR3 comprises 14 residues. The V end lost 7 bases, the J end lost 2 bases, and 15 bases lay between the germline ends. In nucleotides, the CDR3 is TGTGCCAGCAATGGGGACAATAGCGCCTACGAGCAGTACTTC. It codes for CASNGDNSAYEQYF.

The chain employs TRBV6-5 and TRBJ2-5; a weak D match, TRBD1 (7 bases). Germline CDR1 MNHEY, CDR2 SVGAGI. V shed 4 bases and J shed 1 base, with 13 bases lying between them. This CDR3 is built from 15 residues. This chain's CDR3 is CASSCAGQIQETQYF. The CDR3 nucleotides are TGTGCCAGCAGTTGCGCGGGACAGATCCAAGAGACCCAGTACTTC.

This chain connects TRBV7-8 to TRBJ1-1; D possibly corresponds to TRBD1 (5 bases). Trimming left V 2 bases short and J 5 bases short, with 21 bases between. Germline V gene data show CDR1 as SGHVS and CDR2 as FQNEAQ. CDR3 length: 17 residues. The CDR3 bases are TGTGCCAGCAGCTTATCCCCCCCGGGGGGAGGCGAGACTGAAGCTTTCTTT. Translation: CASSLSPPGGGETEAFF. The full variable domain, completed using reference TRBV7-8 and TRBJ1-1, is GAGVSQSPRYKVAKRGQDVALRCDPISGHVSLFWYQQALGQGPEFLTYFQNEAQLDKSGLPSDRFFAERPEGSVSTLKIQRTQQEDSAVYLCASSLSPPGGGETEAFFGQGTRLTVV.

The V and J genes are TRBV6-2 or TRBV6-3 and TRBJ2-3; 13 bases agree with TRBD2. The CDR3 is made up of 16 amino acids. The germline CDR1 and CDR2 sequences are MNHEY and SVGEGT. J gave up 4 bases and V 8 bases, and 9 bases lay outside the gene matches. The CDR3 coding sequence is TGTGCCAGCGACCTTCGACTAGCGGGAGGCCCAGATACGCAGTATTTT. Its protein is CASDLRLAGGPDTQYF.

This clonotype was recorded at least ten times. The chain recombines TRBV5-5 with TRBJ2-3; D is undetermined. This CDR3 is 15 amino acids long. Trimming left V 4 bases short and J 4 bases short, with 16 bases between. Germline V CDR1 and CDR2: SGHKS, YYEKEE (reference sequence). The CDR3, as DNA: TGTGCCAGCAGCCGCTCGGTTATTACCCCAGATACGCAGTATTTT. It encodes CASSRSVITPDTQYF.

V usage is TRBV7-8 and J usage is TRBJ2-5, with D unclear. This CDR3 region has 14 residues. Per germline, CDR1 SGHVS and CDR2 FQNEAQ. The germline V and J ends were trimmed by 0 bases and 2 bases, with 7 bases remaining between them. CDR3 DNA: TGTGCCAGCAGCTTAGCGTGGGTTCAAGAGACCCAGTACTTC. It specifies CASSLAWVQETQYF.

The V gene is TRBV25-1, the J gene TRBJ2-7; 7 positions match TRBD1. Per the germline V gene, CDR1 is MGHDK and CDR2 is SYGVNS. This CDR3 has 15 amino acids. Trimming at V came to 1 base and at J to 5 bases, leaving 8 bases not matched to a gene. The CDR3 reads CASSEWKTGPDEQYF. The CDR3, as DNA: TGTGCCAGCAGTGAATGGAAGACAGGGCCTGACGAGCAGTACTTC.

The rearrangement uses TRBV20-1 and TRBJ1-6; 7 nucleotides line up with TRBD1. Germline V lookup: CDR1 DFQATT, CDR2 SNEGSKA (reference sequence). Trimming cost V 0 bases and J 9 bases; bases outside gene matches: 11. The length of the CDR3 is 16 residues. CDR3 DNA: TGCAGTGCTAGAGATAATTCGGTGACAGGGCGTTCACCCCTCCACTTT. Protein sequence: CSARDNSVTGRSPLHF.

A remark on this clonotype: One junction end disagrees with the germline gene, perhaps due to a read error. CDR3 sequence (DNA): TGTACCAGCAGCTTAGGAAGGGTCTCCTACGAGCAGTACTTC. Translation: CTSSLGRVSYEQYF. The chain uses TRBV11-2 and TRBJ2-4, with D unclear. Near its end, the DNA agrees better with TRBJ2-7, so the J call may be wrong. CDR3 length: 14 amino acids. The germline gives CDR1 SGHAT, CDR2 FQNNGV.

The J gene is TRBJ2-5, the V gene TRBV4-3, with TRBD2 matching over 7 bases. Judging by the DNA end, TRBJ2-7 fits better; the J call may be wrong. The germline V gene has CDR1 LGHNA and CDR2 YSLEER. The CDR3 spans 15 residues. CDR3 nucleotide sequence: TGCGCCAGCAGCCAAGATCGCCAGGGAGGGTCCGAGCAGTACTTC. This translates into CASSQDRQGGSEQYF.

The chain is built from TRBV7-6 and TRBJ1-1, with unresolved D. This CDR3 is built from 13 residues. Germline CDR1 reads SGHVS; CDR2 reads FNYEAQ. Trimming removed 2 bases at V and 5 bases at J, with 9 bases between. The CDR3 nucleotides read TGTGCCAGCAGCTTAAAGGAACAGACTGAAGCTTTCTTT. Encoded protein: CASSLKEQTEAFF.

This chain uses TRBV10-1 with TRBJ2-7; 7 nucleotides match TRBD1. The CDR3 runs 15 residues. Germline trimming cut 3 bases from V and 0 bases from J; bases unmatched to any gene: 5. CDR1 and CDR2 from the germline V gene are WNHNN and SYGVQD (reference sequence). CDR3 sequence reads: CASSDRAGGSYEQYF. The DNA of the CDR3 is TGCGCCAGCAGTGATCGGGCAGGGGGCTCCTACGAGCAGTACTTC.

The genes are TRBV29-1 and TRBJ2-1; 9 bases agree with TRBD2. With 4 bases clipped from V and 8 bases from J, the junction kept 6 bases outside the gene matches. The CDR3 contains 13 residues. CDR1 and CDR2 (germline): SQVTM, ANQGSEA. CDR3 nucleotides: TGCAGCGTTGTGGGACTAGCTAGGGATGAGCAGTTCTTC. It specifies CSVVGLARDEQFF.

This clonotype occurred many times. The chain links TRBV12-3 or TRBV12-4 to TRBJ2-5; no definite D call. The CDR3 extends over 13 amino acids. Trimming left V 3 bases short and J 1 base short, with 6 bases between. This chain's CDR3 is CASSFGTQETQYF. The DNA for the CDR3 is TGTGCCAGCAGTTTCGGTACCCAAGAGACCCAGTACTTC.

This clonotype was counted a single time. The chain is built from TRBV4-1 and TRBJ2-3, with 10 bases matching TRBD1. J gave up 11 bases and V 3 bases, and 11 bases lay outside the gene matches. There are 15 residues in the CDR3. The germline V gene has CDR1 MGHRA and CDR2 YSYEKL. The CDR3 loop reads CASSQPGQGLYEQYF. The DNA of the CDR3 is TGCGCCAGCAGCCAGCCGGGACAGGGGCTGTACGAGCAGTATTTT.

This sequence joins TRBV10-3 and TRBJ1-4, with D possibly being TRBD1 (6 bases). Trimming pared 11 bases from V and 4 bases from J, leaving 11 bases between. The germline V gene encodes CDR1 ENHRY and CDR2 SYGVKD. The CDR3 length is 12 residues. The CDR3 reads CADRTINEKLFF. In nucleotides, the CDR3 is TGTGCCGACAGGACTATTAATGAAAAACTGTTTTTT.

The chain combines TRBV27 with TRBJ2-7; weak D call: TRBD1 (5 bases). Trimming took off 6 bases at V and 2 bases at J, with 17 bases between the two ends. CDR3 size: 15 residues. CDR1 and CDR2 from the germline V gene are MNHEY and SMNVEV (reference sequence). CDR3 region: CASRLVRQRTYEQYF. CDR3 nucleotide sequence: TGTGCCAGCAGGCTAGTGAGACAGAGGACCTACGAGCAGTACTTC.

The V call is TRBV6-5, the J call TRBJ1-1; no reliable D call. V shed 7 bases and J shed 5 bases, with 11 bases lying between them. The CDR3 spans 12 residues. Germline CDR1 is MNHEY and CDR2 is SVGAGI. CDR3 amino acids: CASKNGWTEAFF. The CDR3 DNA follows: TGTGCCAGCAAAAACGGGTGGACTGAAGCTTTCTTT.

This clonotype was counted many times. The chain has TRBV5-6 and TRBJ2-7; D not certain. V shed 5 bases and J shed 3 bases, with 15 bases lying between them. The CDR3 is 14 residues long. The germline V gene encodes CDR1 SGHDT and CDR2 YYEEEE. In DNA form, the CDR3 reads TGTGCCAGCAGGGAGTCGGGCAGACGCTACGAGCAGTACTTC. It is translated as CASRESGRRYEQYF.

This clonotype has just a few counts. The chain is built from TRBV11-2 and TRBJ2-7; 9 nucleotides line up with TRBD2. CDR1 SGHAT and CDR2 FQNNGV come from the germline V gene. V was clipped by 5 bases and J by 1 base; unmatched bases: 30. This CDR3 comprises 23 residues. The CDR3 loop is CASSQLPQGLASRGLSSSYEQYF. For the CDR3, the DNA is TGTGCCAGCAGCCAATTGCCCCAGGGACTAGCTTCCCGGGGTTTATCTTCTTCCTACGAGCAGTACTTC.

The rearrangement links TRBV20-1 to TRBJ2-7, with 11 bases that match TRBD2. The CDR3 runs to 16 residues. V shed 0 bases, J shed 0 bases, and the junction held 4 bases outside the gene matches. Germline-derived CDR1 and CDR2 are DFQATT and SNEGSKA (reference sequence). This CDR3 is CSARDPTSGSSYEQYF. The DNA for the CDR3 is TGCAGTGCTAGAGATCCTACTAGCGGGAGCTCCTACGAGCAGTACTTC.